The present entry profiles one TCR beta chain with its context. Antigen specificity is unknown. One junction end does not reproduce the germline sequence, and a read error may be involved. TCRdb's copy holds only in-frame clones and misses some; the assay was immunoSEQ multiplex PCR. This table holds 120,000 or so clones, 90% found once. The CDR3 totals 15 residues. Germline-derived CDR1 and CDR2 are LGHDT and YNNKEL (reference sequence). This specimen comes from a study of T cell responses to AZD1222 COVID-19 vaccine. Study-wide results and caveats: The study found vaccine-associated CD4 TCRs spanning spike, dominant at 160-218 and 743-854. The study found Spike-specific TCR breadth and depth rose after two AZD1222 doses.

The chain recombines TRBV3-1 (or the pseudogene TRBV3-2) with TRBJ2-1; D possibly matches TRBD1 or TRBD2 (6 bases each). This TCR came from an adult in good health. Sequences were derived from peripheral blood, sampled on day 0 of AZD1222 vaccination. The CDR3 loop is CASSQGLGGYSEQFF. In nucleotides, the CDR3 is TGTGCCAGCAGCCAAGGACTAGGGGGTTACAGTGAGCAGTTCTTC.